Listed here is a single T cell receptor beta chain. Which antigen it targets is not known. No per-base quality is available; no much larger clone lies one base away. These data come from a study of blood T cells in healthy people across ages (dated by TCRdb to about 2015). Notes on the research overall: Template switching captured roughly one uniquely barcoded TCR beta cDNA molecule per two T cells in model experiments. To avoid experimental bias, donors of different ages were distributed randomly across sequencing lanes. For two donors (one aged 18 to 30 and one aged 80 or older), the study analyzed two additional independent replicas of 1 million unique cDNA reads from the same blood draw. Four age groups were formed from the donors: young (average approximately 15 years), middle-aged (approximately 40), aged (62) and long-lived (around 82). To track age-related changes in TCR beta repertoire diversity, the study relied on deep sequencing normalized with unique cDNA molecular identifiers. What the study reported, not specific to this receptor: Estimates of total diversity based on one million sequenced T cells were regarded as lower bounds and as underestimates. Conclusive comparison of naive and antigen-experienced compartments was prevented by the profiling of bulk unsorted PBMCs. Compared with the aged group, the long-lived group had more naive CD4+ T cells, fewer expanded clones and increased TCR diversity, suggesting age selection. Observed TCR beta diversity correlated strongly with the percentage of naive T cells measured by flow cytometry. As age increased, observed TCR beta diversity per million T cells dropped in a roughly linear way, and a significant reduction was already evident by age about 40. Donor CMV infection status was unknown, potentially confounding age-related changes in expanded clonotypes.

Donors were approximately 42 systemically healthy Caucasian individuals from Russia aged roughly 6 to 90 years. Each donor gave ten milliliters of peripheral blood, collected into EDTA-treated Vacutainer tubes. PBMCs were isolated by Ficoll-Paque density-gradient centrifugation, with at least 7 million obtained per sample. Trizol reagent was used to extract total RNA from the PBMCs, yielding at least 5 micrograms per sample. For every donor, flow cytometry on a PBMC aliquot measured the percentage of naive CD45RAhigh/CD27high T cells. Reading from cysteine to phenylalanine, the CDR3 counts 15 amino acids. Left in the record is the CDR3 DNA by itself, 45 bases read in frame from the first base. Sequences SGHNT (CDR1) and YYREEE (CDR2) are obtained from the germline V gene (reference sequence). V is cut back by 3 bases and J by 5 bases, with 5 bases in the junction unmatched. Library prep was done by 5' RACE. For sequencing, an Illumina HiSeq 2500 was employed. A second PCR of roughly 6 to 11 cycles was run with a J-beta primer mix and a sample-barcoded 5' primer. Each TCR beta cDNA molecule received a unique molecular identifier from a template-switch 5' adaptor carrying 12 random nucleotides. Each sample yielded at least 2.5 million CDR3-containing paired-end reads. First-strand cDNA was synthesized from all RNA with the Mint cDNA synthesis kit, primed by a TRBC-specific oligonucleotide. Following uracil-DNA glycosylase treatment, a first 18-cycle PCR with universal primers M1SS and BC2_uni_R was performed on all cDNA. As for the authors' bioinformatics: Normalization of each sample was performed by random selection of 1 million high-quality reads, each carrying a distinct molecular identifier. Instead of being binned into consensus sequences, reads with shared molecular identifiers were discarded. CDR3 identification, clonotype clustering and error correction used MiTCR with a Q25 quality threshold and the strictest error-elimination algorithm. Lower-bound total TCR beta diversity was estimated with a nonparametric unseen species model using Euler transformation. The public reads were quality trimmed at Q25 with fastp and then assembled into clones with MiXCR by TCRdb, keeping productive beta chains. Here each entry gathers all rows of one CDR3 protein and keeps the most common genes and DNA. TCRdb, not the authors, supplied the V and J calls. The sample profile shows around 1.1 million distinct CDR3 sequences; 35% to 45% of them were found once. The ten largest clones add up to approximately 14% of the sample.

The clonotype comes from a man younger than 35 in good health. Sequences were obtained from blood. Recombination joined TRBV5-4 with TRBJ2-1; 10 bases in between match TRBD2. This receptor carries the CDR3 CASSYPSGGNNEQFF. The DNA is TGTGCCAGCAGCTATCCTAGCGGGGGCAACAATGAGCAGTTCTTC.